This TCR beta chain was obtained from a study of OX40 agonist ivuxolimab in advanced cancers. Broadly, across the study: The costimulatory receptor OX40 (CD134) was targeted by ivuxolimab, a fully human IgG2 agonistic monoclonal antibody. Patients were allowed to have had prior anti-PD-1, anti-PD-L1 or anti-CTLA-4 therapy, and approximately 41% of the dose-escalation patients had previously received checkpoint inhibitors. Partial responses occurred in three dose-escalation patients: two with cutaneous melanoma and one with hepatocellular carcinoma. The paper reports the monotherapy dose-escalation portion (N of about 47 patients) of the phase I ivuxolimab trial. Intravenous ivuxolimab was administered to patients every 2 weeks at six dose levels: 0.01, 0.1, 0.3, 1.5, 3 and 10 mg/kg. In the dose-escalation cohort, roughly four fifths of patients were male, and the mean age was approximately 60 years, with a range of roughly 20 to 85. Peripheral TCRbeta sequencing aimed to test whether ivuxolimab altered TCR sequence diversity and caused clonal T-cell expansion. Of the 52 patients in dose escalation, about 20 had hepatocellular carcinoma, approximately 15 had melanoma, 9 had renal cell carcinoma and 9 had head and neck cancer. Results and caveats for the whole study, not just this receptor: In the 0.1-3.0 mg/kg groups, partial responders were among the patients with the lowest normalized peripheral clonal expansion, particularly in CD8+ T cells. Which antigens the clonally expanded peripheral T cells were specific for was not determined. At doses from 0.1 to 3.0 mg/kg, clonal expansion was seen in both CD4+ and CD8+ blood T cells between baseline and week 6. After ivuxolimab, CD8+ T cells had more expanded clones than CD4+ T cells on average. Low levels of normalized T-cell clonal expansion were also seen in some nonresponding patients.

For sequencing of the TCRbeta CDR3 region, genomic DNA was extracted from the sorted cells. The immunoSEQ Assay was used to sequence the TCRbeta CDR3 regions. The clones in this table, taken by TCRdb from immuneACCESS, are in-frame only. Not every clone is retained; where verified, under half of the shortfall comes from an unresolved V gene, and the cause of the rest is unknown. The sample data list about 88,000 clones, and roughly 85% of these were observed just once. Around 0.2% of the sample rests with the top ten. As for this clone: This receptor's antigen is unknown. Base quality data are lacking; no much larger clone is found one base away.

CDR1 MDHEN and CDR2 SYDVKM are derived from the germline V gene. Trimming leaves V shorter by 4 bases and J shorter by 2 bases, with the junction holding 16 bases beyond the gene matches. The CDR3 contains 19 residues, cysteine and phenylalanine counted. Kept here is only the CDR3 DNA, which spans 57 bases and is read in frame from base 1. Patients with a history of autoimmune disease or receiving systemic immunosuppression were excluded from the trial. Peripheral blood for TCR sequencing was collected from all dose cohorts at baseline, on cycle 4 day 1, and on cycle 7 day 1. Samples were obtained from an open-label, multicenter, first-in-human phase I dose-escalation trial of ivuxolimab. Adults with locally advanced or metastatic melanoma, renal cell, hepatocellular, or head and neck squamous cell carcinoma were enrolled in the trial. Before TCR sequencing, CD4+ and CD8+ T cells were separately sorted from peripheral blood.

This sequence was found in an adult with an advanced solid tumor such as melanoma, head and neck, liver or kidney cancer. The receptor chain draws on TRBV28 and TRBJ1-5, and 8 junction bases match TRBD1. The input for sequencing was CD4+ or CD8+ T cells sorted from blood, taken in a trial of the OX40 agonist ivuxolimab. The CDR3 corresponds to CASSSGTGGVGFGNQPQHF. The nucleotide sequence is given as TGTGCCAGCAGTTCAGGAACAGGGGGGGTTGGGTTCGGCAATCAGCCCCAGCATTTT. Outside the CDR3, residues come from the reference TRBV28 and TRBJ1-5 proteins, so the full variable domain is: DVKVTQSSRYLVKRTGEKVFLECVQDMDHENMFWYRQDPGLGLRLIYFSYDVKMKEKGDIPEGYSVSREKKERFSLILESASTNQTSMYLCASSSGTGGVGFGNQPQHFGDGTRLSIL.